This T cell receptor beta chain comes out of a study of T-cell reconstitution after alpha-beta-depleted transplantation in children. Notes on the study in general: Several hundred expanded graft clones reportedly gave rise to the alpha-beta T cells present about two months after transplant. There were some patients whose high TCRbeta diversity at day 60 came from surviving recipient T cells and thymic progenitors. At the one-year point after transplant, T-cell counts and TCRbeta diversity were found to come mostly from T cells that had been newly produced.

This clonotype has at least ten counts. Its target is not known. CDR3 length: 17 amino acids. Germline V gene sequence: CDR1 MNHEY, CDR2 SMNVEV (reference sequence). The ends lost 5 bases at V and 8 bases at J; junction bases unmatched: 18. Unique molecular identifiers were incorporated during preparation of the TCRbeta library. TCRdb passed the PCR reads through MiXCR, listing each CDR3 protein once. The data contain about 48,000 distinct CDR3 sequences, 5.5% to 7.5% of them singletons. The gene calls are TRBV27 and TRBJ2-1; 7 bases are a match to TRBD2. The sequence was collected from a female patient aged 2-15 years who had a stem cell transplant for aplastic anemia, so the T cells may come from the graft donor. The material was PBMCs, mostly from graft donor cells, obtained 60 days after TCRalphabeta/CD19-depleted stem cell transplant. The CDR3 loop is CASSAAIGAGDGHEQFF. CDR3 coding DNA: TGTGCCAGCAGTGCCGCGATTGGGGCGGGAGACGGTCATGAGCAGTTCTTC.